These T cell receptor beta chains were read from a single sample in a study of cytomegalovirus exposure and HLA in healthy donors. Profiling relied on immunoSEQ multiplex PCR, and the TCRdb table lists in-frame clones only, not all of them. The table lists under 75,000 clones, over 70% of them singletons. The sequenced sample consisted of PBMCs. The source is a human donor in good health. CDR3s include the opening cysteine and the closing phenylalanine or tryptophan. The D gene is left open where the match is weak. Clone size is shown for a subset of rows, as once, few, many or a class of expanded clone.

j_call: TRBJ1-1; v_call: TRBV4-2; d_call: -; clone_size: -; cdr3_nt: TGTGCCAGCAGCCCCCAGGAGGGGAACCCTGAAGCTTTCTTT; cdr3_aa: CASSPQEGNPEAFF
j_call: TRBJ2-3; v_call: TRBV7-9; d_call: TRBD1; clone_size: -; cdr3_nt: TGTGCCAGCAGCCTGGGACAGGGAGGAGATACGCAGTATTTT; cdr3_aa: CASSLGQGGDTQYF
j_call: TRBJ2-1; v_call: TRBV7-3; d_call: TRBD2; clone_size: -; cdr3_nt: TGTGCCAGCAGCTTAGGACTAGCGATCTACAATGAGCAGTTCTTC; cdr3_aa: CASSLGLAIYNEQFF
j_call: TRBJ1-5; v_call: TRBV9; d_call: TRBD1; clone_size: -; cdr3_nt: TGTGCCAGCAGCGTAGGAGGGGACAGTAGCAATCAGCCCCAGCATTTT; cdr3_aa: CASSVGGDSSNQPQHF
j_call: TRBJ2-1; v_call: TRBV9; d_call: -; clone_size: -; cdr3_nt: TGTGCCAGCAGCGTAGTGGTGGGAGTCTCCTACAATGAGCAGTTCTTC; cdr3_aa: CASSVVVGVSYNEQFF
j_call: TRBJ1-1; v_call: TRBV7-9; d_call: TRBD1; clone_size: few; cdr3_nt: TGTGCCAGCAGCCCTCGACAGGGGAGCACTGAAGCTTTCTTT; cdr3_aa: CASSPRQGSTEAFF
j_call: TRBJ2-3; v_call: TRBV6-5; d_call: TRBD1; clone_size: few; cdr3_nt: TGTGCCAGCAGTCCGGGACAGAGCACAGATACGCAGTATTTT; cdr3_aa: CASSPGQSTDTQYF
j_call: TRBJ2-6; v_call: TRBV13; d_call: -; clone_size: few; cdr3_nt: TGTGCCAGCAGCTCTGGGGGCGGTGGGGCCAACGTCCTGACTTTC; cdr3_aa: CASSSGGGGANVLTF
j_call: TRBJ2-6; v_call: TRBV5-1; d_call: -; clone_size: few; cdr3_nt: TGCGCCAGCAGCTTGGTACTAGCTGGAAGCTCTGGGGCCAACGTCCTGACTTTC; cdr3_aa: CASSLVLAGSSGANVLTF
j_call: TRBJ1-4; v_call: TRBV5-6; d_call: -; clone_size: -; cdr3_nt: TGTGCCAGCAGCAATGATGGGGGGGCTAATGAAAAACTGTTTTTT; cdr3_aa: CASSNDGGANEKLFF
j_call: TRBJ2-3; v_call: TRBV11-2; d_call: TRBD2; clone_size: -; cdr3_nt: TGTGCCAGCAGCTTAGTCATCAGCGGGAGGGCAGATACGCAGTATTTT; cdr3_aa: CASSLVISGRADTQYF
j_call: TRBJ2-1; v_call: TRBV5-1; d_call: TRBD2; clone_size: -; cdr3_nt: TGCGCCAGCAGCGCCGATCTTAGCGGGAGAGTAGATGAGCAGTTCTTC; cdr3_aa: CASSADLSGRVDEQFF
j_call: TRBJ2-3; v_call: TRBV6-1; d_call: -; clone_size: -; cdr3_nt: TGTGCCAGCATCAAGGAGGGAGGTTCGCTAGATACGCAGTATTTT; cdr3_aa: CASIKEGGSLDTQYF
j_call: TRBJ2-6; v_call: TRBV19; d_call: TRBD1; clone_size: -; cdr3_nt: TGTGCCAGTAAGGGGGACAGGGGGGCCAACGTCCTGACTTTC; cdr3_aa: CASKGDRGANVLTF
j_call: TRBJ2-3; v_call: TRBV5-1; d_call: -; clone_size: few; cdr3_nt: TGCGCCAGCAGCCCACCTAGCTTCTCTAGCACAGATACGCAGTATTTT; cdr3_aa: CASSPPSFSSTDTQYF
j_call: TRBJ2-3; v_call: TRBV6-1; d_call: TRBD2; clone_size: -; cdr3_nt: TGTGCCAGCAGTCGGGACTACAGCACAGATACGCAGTATTTT; cdr3_aa: CASSRDYSTDTQYF
j_call: TRBJ2-1; v_call: TRBV9; d_call: TRBD2; clone_size: -; cdr3_nt: TGTGCCAGCAGCGTCCCCTCGGGTAGCGGGAGCTCCTACAATGAGCAGTTCTTC; cdr3_aa: CASSVPSGSGSSYNEQFF
j_call: TRBJ1-2; v_call: TRBV2; d_call: TRBD1; clone_size: -; cdr3_nt: TGTGCCAGCAGTCGGGACAGGGGGGATTGTGGCTACACCTTC; cdr3_aa: CASSRDRGDCGYTF
j_call: TRBJ2-7; v_call: TRBV6-5; d_call: TRBD1; clone_size: -; cdr3_nt: TGTGCCAGCAAACGCCCTACAGGGGCCGAGCAGTACTTC; cdr3_aa: CASKRPTGAEQYF
j_call: TRBJ2-3; v_call: TRBV9; d_call: TRBD1; clone_size: -; cdr3_nt: TGTGCCAGCAGCGTAGGGGACAGGGCTAGCACAGATACGCAGTATTTT; cdr3_aa: CASSVGDRASTDTQYF
j_call: TRBJ1-2; v_call: TRBV7-9; d_call: -; clone_size: -; cdr3_nt: TGTGCCAGCAGCTTAGCACAGGCCTTCTTCGTGGATGGCTACACCTTC; cdr3_aa: CASSLAQAFFVDGYTF
j_call: TRBJ2-7; v_call: TRBV28; d_call: TRBD2; clone_size: -; cdr3_nt: TGTGCCAGCAGCGTTACTAGCGGGAGGTACGAGCAGTACTTC; cdr3_aa: CASSVTSGRYEQYF
j_call: TRBJ1-2; v_call: TRBV6-5; d_call: -; clone_size: -; cdr3_nt: TGTGCCAGCAGTTTAGCCAGAGCTAACTATGGCTACACCTTC; cdr3_aa: CASSLARANYGYTF
j_call: TRBJ1-4; v_call: TRBV5-6; d_call: -; clone_size: -; cdr3_nt: TGTGCCAGCAGCTTTCAGAAGTTGAATGAAAAACTGTTTTTT; cdr3_aa: CASSFQKLNEKLFF
j_call: TRBJ2-7; v_call: TRBV5-1; d_call: TRBD1; clone_size: few; cdr3_nt: TGCGCCAGCAGCATGACAGGACAGGTCTACGAGCAGTACTTC; cdr3_aa: CASSMTGQVYEQYF
j_call: TRBJ2-5; v_call: TRBV11-3; d_call: TRBD1; clone_size: -; cdr3_nt: TGTGCCAGCAGCTTGACAGGGGAGATGTGGGAGACCCAGTACTTC; cdr3_aa: CASSLTGEMWETQYF
j_call: TRBJ1-2; v_call: TRBV27; d_call: TRBD1; clone_size: -; cdr3_nt: TGTGCCAGCAGTCTCACCACAGGGGGTGGCTACACCTTC; cdr3_aa: CASSLTTGGGYTF
j_call: TRBJ2-7; v_call: TRBV27; d_call: TRBD2; clone_size: -; cdr3_nt: TGTGCCAGCGCTATGGGAAGCGGGGATAGAGAGCAGTACTTC; cdr3_aa: CASAMGSGDREQYF
j_call: TRBJ1-1; v_call: TRBV6-1; d_call: -; clone_size: -; cdr3_nt: TGTGCCAGCAGTGATAGTCGAGCTTTCTTT; cdr3_aa: CASSDSRAFF
j_call: TRBJ2-1; v_call: TRBV6-1; d_call: -; clone_size: few; cdr3_nt: TGTGCCAGCAGTAGTCAGTTGAATGAGCAGTTCTTC; cdr3_aa: CASSSQLNEQFF
j_call: TRBJ2-7; v_call: TRBV5-4; d_call: TRBD2; clone_size: few; cdr3_nt: TGTGCCAGCAGCCTGCCCCTAGCGGGAGTGAACGAGCAGTACTTC; cdr3_aa: CASSLPLAGVNEQYF
j_call: TRBJ2-6; v_call: TRBV5-1; d_call: -; clone_size: -; cdr3_nt: TGCGCCAGCAGCTTGGGGAGTTCTGGGGCCAACGTCCTGACTTTC; cdr3_aa: CASSLGSSGANVLTF
j_call: TRBJ1-1; v_call: TRBV6-1; d_call: -; clone_size: -; cdr3_nt: TGTGCCAGCAGTATCGACCGGGGGACTGAAGCTTTCTTT; cdr3_aa: CASSIDRGTEAFF
j_call: TRBJ2-7; v_call: TRBV9; d_call: -; clone_size: -; cdr3_nt: TGTGCCAGCAGCGTACTGGCCTCCAGCTCCTACGAGCAGTACTTC; cdr3_aa: CASSVLASSSYEQYF
j_call: TRBJ1-1; v_call: TRBV5-6; d_call: -; clone_size: -; cdr3_nt: TGTGCCAGCAGCCTCGGACAGTTAAGCACTGAAGCTTTCTTT; cdr3_aa: CASSLGQLSTEAFF